This TCR beta chain was sequenced during a study of molecular identifiers for immune sequencing clone quantification. The authors sorted naive CD8 T cells as CD8+CD4-CCR7+CD45RA+. Previously described methods and listed TCR primers were employed for the bulk TCR libraries. TCRdb independently ran MiXCR on the PCR reads; one entry per CDR3 protein. This table has approximately 63,000 distinct CDR3 sequences, under 20% appearing once. Germline CDR1 is PRHDT and CDR2 is FYEKMQ (reference sequence). This CDR3 has 13 amino acids. A word on this clonotype: Its ends do not fully match the called genes, so a read error is possible.

The chain is built from TRBV13 and TRBJ2-1; D assignment may be TRBD1 or TRBD2 (5 bases each). The TCR originated in a human donor in good health. Some libraries in this study had Jurkat cell RNA spiked in. The sample taken for sequencing was naive CD8+ T cells from blood, with Jurkat cell RNA spiked in. Indicated subset: FACS-sorted CD8+CD4-CCR7+CD45RA+ naive T cells. The CDR3 sequence: CANSPRDGNEQSF. The CDR3 bases are TGTGCCAACAGCCCACGGGACGGGAATGAGCAGTCCTTC. Complete variable domain (other parts from reference TRBV13 and TRBJ2-1): AAGVIQSPRHLIKEKRETATLKCYPIPRHDTVYWYQQGPGQDPQFLISFYEKMQSDKGSIPDRFSAQQFSDYHSELNMSSLELGDSALYFCANSPRDGNEQSFGPGTRLTVL.